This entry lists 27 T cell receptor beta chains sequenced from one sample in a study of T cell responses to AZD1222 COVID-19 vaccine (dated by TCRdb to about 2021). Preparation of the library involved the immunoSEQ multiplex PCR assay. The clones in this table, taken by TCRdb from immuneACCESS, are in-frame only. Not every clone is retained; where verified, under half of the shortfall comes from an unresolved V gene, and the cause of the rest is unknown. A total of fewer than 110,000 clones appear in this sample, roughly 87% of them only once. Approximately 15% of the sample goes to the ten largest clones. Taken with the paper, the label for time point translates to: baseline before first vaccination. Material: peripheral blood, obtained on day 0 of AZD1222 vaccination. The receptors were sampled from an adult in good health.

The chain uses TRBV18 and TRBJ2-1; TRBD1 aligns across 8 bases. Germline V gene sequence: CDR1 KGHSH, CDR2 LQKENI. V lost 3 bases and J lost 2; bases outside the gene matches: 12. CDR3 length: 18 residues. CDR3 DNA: TGTGCCAGCTCACCCCCACGCCAAGACAGGGGCCCCTACAATGAGCAGTTCTTC. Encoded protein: CASSPPRQDRGPYNEQFF.

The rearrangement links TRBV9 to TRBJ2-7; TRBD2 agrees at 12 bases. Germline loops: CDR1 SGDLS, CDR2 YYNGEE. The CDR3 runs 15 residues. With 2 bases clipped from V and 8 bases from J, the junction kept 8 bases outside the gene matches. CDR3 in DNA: TGTGCCAGCAGCGTCCTAGCGGGAGGGCTAAGCAAGCAGTACTTC. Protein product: CASSVLAGGLSKQYF.

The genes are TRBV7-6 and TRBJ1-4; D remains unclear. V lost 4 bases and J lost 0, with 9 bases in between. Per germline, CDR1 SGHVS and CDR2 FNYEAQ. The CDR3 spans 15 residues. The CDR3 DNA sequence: TGTGCCAGCAGCTACGGTGACGCAACTAATGAAAAACTGTTTTTT. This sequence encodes CASSYGDATNEKLFF.

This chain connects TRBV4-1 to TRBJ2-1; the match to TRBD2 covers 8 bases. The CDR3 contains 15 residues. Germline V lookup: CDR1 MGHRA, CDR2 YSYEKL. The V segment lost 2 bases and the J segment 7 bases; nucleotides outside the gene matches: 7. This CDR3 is CASSQLGLGLNEQFF. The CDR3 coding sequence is TGCGCCAGCAGCCAACTGGGACTAGGGTTGAATGAGCAGTTCTTC.

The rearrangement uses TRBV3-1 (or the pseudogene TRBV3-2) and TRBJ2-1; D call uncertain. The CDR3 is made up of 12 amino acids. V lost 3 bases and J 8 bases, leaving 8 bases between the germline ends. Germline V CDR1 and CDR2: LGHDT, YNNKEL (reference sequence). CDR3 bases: TGTGCCAGCAGCCACACTATCTATGAGCAGTTCTTC. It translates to CASSHTIYEQFF.

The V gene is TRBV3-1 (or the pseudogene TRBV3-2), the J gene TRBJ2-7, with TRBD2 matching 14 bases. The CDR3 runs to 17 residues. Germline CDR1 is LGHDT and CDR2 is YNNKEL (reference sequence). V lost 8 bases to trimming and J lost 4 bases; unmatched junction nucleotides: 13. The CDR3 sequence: CASPGIRGTSGGYEQYF. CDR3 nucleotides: TGTGCCAGCCCGGGGATCCGAGGGACTAGCGGGGGATACGAGCAGTACTTC.

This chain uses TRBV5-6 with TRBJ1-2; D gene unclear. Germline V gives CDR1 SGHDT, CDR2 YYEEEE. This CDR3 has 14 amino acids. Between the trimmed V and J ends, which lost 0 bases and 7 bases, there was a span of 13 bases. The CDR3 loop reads CASSLVAELGGYTF. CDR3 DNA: TGTGCCAGCAGCTTGGTAGCTGAGTTGGGTGGCTACACCTTC.

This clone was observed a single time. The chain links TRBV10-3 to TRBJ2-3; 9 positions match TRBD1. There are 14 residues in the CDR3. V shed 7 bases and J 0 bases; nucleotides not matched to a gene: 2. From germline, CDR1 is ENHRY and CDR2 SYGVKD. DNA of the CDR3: TGTGCCATCAAGACAGGGGGTAGCACAGATACGCAGTATTTT. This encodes CAIKTGGSTDTQYF.

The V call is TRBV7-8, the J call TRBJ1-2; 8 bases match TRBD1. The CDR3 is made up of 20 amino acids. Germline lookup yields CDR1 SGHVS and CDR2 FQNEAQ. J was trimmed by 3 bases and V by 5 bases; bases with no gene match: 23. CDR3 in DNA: TGTGCCAGCAGCCCCAATTTGGGCTTCGGGACAGGAACTCCCCACTATGGCTACACCTTC. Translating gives CASSPNLGFGTGTPHYGYTF.

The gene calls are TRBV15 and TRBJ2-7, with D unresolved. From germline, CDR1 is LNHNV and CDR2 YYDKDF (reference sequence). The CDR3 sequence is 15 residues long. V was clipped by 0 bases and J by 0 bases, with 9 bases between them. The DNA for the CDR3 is TGTGCCACCAGCAGAGATCTATCCGGCTCCTACGAGCAGTACTTC. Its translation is CATSRDLSGSYEQYF.

The CDR3 reads CASSFRVNNSPLHF. CDR3 nucleotide sequence: TGTGCCAGCAGCTTCAGGGTTAATAATTCACCCCTCCACTTT. This chain links TRBV7-9 with TRBJ1-6; D is perhaps TRBD1 (5 bases). The germline V gene has CDR1 SEHNR and CDR2 FQNEAQ (reference sequence). The V gene lost 3 bases and the J gene lost 5 bases, with 8 bases spanning the gap. The CDR3 runs to 14 residues.

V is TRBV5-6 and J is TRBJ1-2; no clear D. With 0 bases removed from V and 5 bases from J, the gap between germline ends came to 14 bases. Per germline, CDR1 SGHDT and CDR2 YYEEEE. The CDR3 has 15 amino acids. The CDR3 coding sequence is TGTGCCAGCAGCTTGGTATGGGAGACCCATTATGGCTACACCTTC. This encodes CASSLVWETHYGYTF.

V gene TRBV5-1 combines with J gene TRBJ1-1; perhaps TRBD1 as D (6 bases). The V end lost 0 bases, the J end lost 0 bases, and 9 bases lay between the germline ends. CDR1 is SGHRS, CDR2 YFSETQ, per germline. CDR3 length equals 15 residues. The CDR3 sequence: CASSLGRTVNTEAFF. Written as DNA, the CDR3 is TGCGCCAGCAGCTTGGGGCGGACAGTGAACACTGAAGCTTTCTTT.

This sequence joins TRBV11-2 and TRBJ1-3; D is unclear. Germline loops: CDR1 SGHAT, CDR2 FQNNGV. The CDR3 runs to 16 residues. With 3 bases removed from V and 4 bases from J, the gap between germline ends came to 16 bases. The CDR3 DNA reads TGTGCCAGCAGCTTCGAGCGGTCTTATCGAGGAAACACCATATATTTT. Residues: CASSFERSYRGNTIYF.

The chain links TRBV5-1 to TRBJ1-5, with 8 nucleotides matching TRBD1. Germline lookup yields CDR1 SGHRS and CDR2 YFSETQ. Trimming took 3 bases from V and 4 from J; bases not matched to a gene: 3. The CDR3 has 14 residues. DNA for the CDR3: TGCGCCAGCAGCTGGGGACAGGAAAATCAGCCCCAGCATTTT. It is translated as CASSWGQENQPQHF. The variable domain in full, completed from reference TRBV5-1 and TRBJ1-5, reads KAGVTQTPRYLIKTRGQQVTLSCSPISGHRSVSWYQQTPGQGLQFLFEYFSETQRNKGNFPGRFSGRQFSNSRSEMNVSTLELGDSALYLCASSWGQENQPQHFGDGTRLSIL.

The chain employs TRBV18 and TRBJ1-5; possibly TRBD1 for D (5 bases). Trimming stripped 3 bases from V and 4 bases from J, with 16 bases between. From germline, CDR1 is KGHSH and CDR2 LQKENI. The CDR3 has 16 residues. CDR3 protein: CASSPGVGGRNQPQHF. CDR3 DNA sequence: TGTGCCAGCTCACCGGGGGTTGGGGGGAGAAATCAGCCCCAGCATTTT.

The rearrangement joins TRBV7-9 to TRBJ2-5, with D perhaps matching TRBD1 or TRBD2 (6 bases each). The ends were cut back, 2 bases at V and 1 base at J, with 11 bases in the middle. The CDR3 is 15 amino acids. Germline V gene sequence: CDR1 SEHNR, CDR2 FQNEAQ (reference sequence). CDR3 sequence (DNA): TGTGCCAGCAGCTTACTACAGGGACTCCAAGAGACCCAGTACTTC. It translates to CASSLLQGLQETQYF. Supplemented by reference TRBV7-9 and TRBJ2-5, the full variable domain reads DTGVSQNPRHKITKRGQNVTFRCDPISEHNRLYWYRQTLGQGPEFLTYFQNEAQLEKSRLLSDRFSAERPKGSFSTLEIQRTEQGDSAMYLCASSLLQGLQETQYFGPGTRLLVL.

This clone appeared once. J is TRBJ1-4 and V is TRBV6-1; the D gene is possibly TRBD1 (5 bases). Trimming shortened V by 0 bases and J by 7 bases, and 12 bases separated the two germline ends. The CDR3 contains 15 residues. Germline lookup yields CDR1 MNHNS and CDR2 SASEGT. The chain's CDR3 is CASSEAWGGVEKLFF. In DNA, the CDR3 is TGTGCCAGCAGTGAAGCTTGGGGAGGGGTTGAAAAACTGTTTTTT.

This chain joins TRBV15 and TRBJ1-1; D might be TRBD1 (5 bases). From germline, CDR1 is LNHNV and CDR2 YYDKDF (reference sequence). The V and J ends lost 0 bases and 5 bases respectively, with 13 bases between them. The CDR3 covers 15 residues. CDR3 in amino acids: CATSRDRLGGTEAFF. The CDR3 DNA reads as TGTGCCACCAGCAGAGATCGGTTGGGGGGGACTGAAGCTTTCTTT.

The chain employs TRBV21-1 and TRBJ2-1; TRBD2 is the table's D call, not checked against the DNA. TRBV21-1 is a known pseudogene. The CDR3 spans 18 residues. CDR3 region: CASSKSRVKGLAANEQFF. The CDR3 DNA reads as TGTGCCAGCAGCAAATCTAGGGTCAAGGGACTAGCGGCCAATGAGCAGTTCTTC.

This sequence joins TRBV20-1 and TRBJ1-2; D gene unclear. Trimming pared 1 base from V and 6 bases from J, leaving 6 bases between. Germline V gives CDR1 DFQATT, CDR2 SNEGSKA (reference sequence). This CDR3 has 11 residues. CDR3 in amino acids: CSARVPDGYTF. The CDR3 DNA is TGCAGTGCTAGAGTTCCCGATGGCTACACCTTC.

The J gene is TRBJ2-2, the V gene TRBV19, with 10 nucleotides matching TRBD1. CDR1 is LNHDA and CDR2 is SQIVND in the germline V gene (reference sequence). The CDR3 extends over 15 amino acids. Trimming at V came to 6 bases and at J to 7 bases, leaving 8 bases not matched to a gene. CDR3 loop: CASSPQTGGHGELFF. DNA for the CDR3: TGTGCCAGTAGCCCTCAGACAGGGGGCCACGGGGAGCTGTTTTTT.

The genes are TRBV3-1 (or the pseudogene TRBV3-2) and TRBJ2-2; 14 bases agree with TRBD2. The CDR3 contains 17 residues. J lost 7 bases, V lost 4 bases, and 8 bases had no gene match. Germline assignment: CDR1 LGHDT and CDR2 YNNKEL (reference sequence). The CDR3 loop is CASSPQGLAGAGGELFF. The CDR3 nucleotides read TGTGCCAGCAGCCCCCAGGGACTAGCGGGAGCGGGCGGGGAGCTGTTTTTT.

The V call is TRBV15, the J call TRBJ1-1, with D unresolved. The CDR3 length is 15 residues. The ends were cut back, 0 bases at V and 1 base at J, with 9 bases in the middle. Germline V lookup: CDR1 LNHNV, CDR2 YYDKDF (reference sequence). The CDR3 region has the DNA TGTGCCACCAGCAGAGATCGGAGGTGGAACACTGAAGCTTTCTTT. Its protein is CATSRDRRWNTEAFF.

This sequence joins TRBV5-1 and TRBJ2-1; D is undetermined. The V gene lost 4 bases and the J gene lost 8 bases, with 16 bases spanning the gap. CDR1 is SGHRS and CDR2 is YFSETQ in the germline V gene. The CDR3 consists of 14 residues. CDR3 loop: CASSPGFSTDEQFF. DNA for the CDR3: TGCGCCAGCAGCCCGGGCTTTTCGACGGATGAGCAGTTCTTC.

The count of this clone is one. The CDR3, as DNA: TGTGCCAGCAGCCCTAGGACAGGGGGCTTATACAATGAGCAGTTCTTC. Translation: CASSPRTGGLYNEQFF. The rearrangement joins TRBV6-2 or TRBV6-3 to TRBJ2-1; TRBD1 agrees at 11 bases. The CDR3 contains 16 residues. The J segment lost 4 bases and the V segment lost 6 bases, leaving 8 bases of the junction unmatched. CDR1 and CDR2 (germline): MNHEY, SVGEGT.

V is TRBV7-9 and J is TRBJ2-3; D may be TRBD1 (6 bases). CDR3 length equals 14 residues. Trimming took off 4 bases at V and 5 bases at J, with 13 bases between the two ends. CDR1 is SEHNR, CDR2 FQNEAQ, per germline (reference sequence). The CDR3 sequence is CASSSQGFVDTQYF. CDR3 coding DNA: TGTGCCAGCAGCTCACAGGGTTTTGTAGATACGCAGTATTTT.